This T cell receptor beta chain emerged from a study of T-cell reconstitution after alpha-beta-depleted transplantation in children. This sample's TCRbeta library carried unique molecular identifier barcodes. One entry per CDR3 protein, called by TCRdb with MiXCR from the PCR reads. The sample lists approximately 590,000 distinct CDR3 sequences, 8% to 11% occurring once. This clonotype occurred many times. This receptor was identified in a human donor who donated a stem cell graft to a child with acute myeloid leukemia. The sample here was PBMCs from the stem cell graft donor, taken from the stem cell graft.

The CDR3: CASSPLASVHEQYF. CDR3 DNA: TGTGCCAGCAGCCCGCTAGCGTCGGTCCACGAGCAGTACTTC. The chain couples TRBV7-9 to TRBJ2-7; a possible D gene is TRBD2 (6 bases). This CDR3 region has 14 residues. Deletions cut 5 bases from V and 5 bases from J, with 16 bases between. Looked up from germline, CDR1 is SEHNR and CDR2 is FQNEAQ (reference sequence).